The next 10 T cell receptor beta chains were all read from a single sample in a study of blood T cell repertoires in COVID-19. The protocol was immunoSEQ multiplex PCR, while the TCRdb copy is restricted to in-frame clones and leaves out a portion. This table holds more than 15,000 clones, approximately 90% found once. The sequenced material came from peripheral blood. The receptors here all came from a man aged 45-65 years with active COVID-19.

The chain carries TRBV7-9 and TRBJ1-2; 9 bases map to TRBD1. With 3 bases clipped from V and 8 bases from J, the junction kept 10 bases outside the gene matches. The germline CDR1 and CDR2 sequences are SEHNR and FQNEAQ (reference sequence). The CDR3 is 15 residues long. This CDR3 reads CASSFTGGAEWGYTF. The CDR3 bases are TGTGCCAGCAGCTTCACAGGGGGCGCAGAGTGGGGCTACACCTTC.

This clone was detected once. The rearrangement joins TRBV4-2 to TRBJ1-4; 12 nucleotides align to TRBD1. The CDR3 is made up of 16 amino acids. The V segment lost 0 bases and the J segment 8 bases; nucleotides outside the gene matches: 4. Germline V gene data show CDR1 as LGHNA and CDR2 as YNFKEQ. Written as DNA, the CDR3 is TGTGCCAGCAGCCAAGATCCCGGGACAGGGGGCGAAAAACTGTTTTTT. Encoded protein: CASSQDPGTGGEKLFF.

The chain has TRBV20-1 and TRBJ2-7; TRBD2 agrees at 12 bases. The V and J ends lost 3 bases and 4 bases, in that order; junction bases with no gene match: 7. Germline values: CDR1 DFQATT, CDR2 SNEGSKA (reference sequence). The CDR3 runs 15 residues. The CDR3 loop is CSASETSGSRYEQYF. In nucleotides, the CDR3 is TGCAGTGCTAGTGAGACTAGCGGGAGCAGATACGAGCAGTACTTC.

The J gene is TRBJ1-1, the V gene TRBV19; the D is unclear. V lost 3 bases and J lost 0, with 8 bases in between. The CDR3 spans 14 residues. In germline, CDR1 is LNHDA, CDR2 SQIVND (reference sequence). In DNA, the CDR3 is TGTGCCAGTAGTATGTTCGCGTTGAACACTGAAGCTTTCTTT. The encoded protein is CASSMFALNTEAFF. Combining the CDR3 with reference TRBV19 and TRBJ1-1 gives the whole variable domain DGGITQSPKYLFRKEGQNVTLSCEQNLNHDAMYWYRQDPGQGLRLIYYSQIVNDFQKGDIAEGYSVSREKKESFPLTVTSAQKNPTAFYLCASSMFALNTEAFFGQGTRLTVV.

CDR3 protein: CASSLVTGDGYTF. The DNA of the CDR3 is TGTGCCAGCAGCTTAGTGACAGGGGATGGCTACACCTTC. The rearrangement uses TRBV11-2 and TRBJ1-2; 8 positions match TRBD1. Germline trimming cut 1 base from V and 6 bases from J; bases unmatched to any gene: 1. The CDR3 spans 13 residues. CDR1 is SGHAT and CDR2 is FQNNGV in the germline V gene.

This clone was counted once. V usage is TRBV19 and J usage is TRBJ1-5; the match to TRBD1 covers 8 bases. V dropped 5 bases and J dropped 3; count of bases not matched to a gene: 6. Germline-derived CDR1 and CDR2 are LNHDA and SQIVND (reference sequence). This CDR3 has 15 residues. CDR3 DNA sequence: TGTGCCAGTAGTCGCAGACAGGGGATCAATCAGCCCCAGCATTTT. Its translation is CASSRRQGINQPQHF.

CDR3 in amino acids: CASSKPPGGGNYEQYF. CDR3 DNA sequence: TGTGCCAGTAGTAAGCCTCCCGGGGGAGGGAACTACGAGCAGTACTTC. The chain uses TRBV19 and TRBJ2-7, with 7 bases aligning to TRBD2. Germline V CDR1 and CDR2: LNHDA, SQIVND (reference sequence). The CDR3 has 16 residues. Trimming cost V 4 bases and J 3 bases; bases outside gene matches: 12.

CDR3 amino acids: CASSLGAATGASSYEQYF. Here the CDR3 DNA reads TGCGCCAGCAGCTTGGGGGCCGCGACAGGGGCTTCCTCCTACGAGCAGTACTTC. This chain links TRBV5-1 with TRBJ2-7; 8 bases match TRBD1. This CDR3 has 18 amino acids. Germline CDR1 reads SGHRS; CDR2 reads YFSETQ. Unmatched junction bases numbered 11, after V lost 0 bases and J lost 0 bases.

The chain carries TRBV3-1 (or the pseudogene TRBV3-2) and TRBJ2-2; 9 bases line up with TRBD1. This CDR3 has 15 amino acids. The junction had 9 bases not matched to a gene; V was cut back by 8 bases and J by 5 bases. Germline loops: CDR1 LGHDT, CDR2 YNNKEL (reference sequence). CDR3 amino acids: CASLGRTGVTGELFF. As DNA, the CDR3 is TGTGCCAGCCTGGGCCGGACAGGGGTTACCGGGGAGCTGTTTTTT.

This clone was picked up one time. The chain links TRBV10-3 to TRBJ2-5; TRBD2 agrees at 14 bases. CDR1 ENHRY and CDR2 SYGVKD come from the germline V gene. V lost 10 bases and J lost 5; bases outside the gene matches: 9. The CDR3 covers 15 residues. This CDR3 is CATGLAGDIGETQYF. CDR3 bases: TGTGCCACGGGACTAGCGGGAGATATTGGGGAGACCCAGTACTTC.